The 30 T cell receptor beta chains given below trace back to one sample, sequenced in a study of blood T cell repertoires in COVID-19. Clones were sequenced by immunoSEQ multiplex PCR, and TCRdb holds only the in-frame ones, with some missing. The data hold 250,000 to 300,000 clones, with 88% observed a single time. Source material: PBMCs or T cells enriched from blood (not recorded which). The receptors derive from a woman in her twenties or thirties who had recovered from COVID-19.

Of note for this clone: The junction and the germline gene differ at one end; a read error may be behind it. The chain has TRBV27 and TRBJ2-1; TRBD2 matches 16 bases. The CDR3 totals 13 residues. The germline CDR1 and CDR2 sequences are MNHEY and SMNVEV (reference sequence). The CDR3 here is CASSASGLAGGVF. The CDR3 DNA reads TGTGCCAGCAGTGCCTCGGGACTAGCGGGGGGGGTCTTC.

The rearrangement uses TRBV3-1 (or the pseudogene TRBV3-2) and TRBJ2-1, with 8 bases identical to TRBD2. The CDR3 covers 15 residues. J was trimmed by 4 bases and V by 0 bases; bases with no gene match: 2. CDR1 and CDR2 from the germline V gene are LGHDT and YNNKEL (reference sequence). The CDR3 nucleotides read TGTGCCAGCAGCCAAGAACTAGCGGAGTACAATGAGCAGTTCTTC. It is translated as CASSQELAEYNEQFF.

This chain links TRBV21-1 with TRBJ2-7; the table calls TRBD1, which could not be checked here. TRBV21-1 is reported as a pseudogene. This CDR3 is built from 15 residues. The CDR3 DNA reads TGTGCCAGCATCGGGCGTAGGGGCCATCGTGACGAGCAGTACTTC. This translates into CASIGRRGHRDEQYF.

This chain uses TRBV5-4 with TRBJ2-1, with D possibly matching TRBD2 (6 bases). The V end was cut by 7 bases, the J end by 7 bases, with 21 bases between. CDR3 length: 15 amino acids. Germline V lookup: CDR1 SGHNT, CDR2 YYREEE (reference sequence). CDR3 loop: CASRPGTESRNEQFF. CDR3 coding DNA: TGTGCCAGCCGTCCCGGGACTGAATCCCGAAATGAGCAGTTCTTC.

The chain's CDR3 is CASSLQMNTEAFF. DNA of the CDR3: TGTGCCAGCAGTTTACAGATGAACACTGAAGCTTTCTTT. V usage is TRBV27 and J usage is TRBJ1-1; D is undetermined. Trimming removed 2 bases from V and 0 bases from J, with 4 bases in between. Germline assignment: CDR1 MNHEY and CDR2 SMNVEV (reference sequence). There are 13 residues in the CDR3.

The CDR3 bases are TGTGCCACCAGCAGAGCAAGCCTCTATGGCTACACCTTC. Protein: CATSRASLYGYTF. The chain recombines TRBV15 with TRBJ1-2; D is undetermined. In germline, CDR1 is LNHNV, CDR2 YYDKDF (reference sequence). V lost 1 base and J lost 4, with 7 bases in between. The CDR3 consists of 13 residues. The full variable domain, in which reference TRBV15 and TRBJ1-2 provide the parts outside the CDR3, is DAMVIQNPRYQVTQFGKPVTLSCSQTLNHNVMYWYQQKSSQAPKLLFHYYDKDFNNEADTPDNFQSRRPNTSFCFLDIRSPGLGDTAMYLCATSRASLYGYTFGSGTRLTVV.

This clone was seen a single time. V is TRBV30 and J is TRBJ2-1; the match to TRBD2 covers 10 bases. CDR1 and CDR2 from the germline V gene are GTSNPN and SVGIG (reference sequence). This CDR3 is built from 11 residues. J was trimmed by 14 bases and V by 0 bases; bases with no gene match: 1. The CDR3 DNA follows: TGTGCCTGGAGTGTAGGGACTAGCGAGTTCTTC. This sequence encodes CAWSVGTSEFF.

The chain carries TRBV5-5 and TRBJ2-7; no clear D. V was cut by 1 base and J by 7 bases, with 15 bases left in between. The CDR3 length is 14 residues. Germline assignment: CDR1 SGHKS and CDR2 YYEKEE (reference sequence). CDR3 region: CASSLSGFLEEQYF. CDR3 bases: TGTGCCAGCAGCTTGTCCGGATTTCTAGAAGAGCAGTACTTC. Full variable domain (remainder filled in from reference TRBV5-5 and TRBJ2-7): DAGVTQSPTHLIKTRGQQVTLRCSPISGHKSVSWYQQVLGQGPQFIFQYYEKEERGRGNFPDRFSARQFPNYSSELNVNALLLGDSALYLCASSLSGFLEEQYFGPGTRLTVT.

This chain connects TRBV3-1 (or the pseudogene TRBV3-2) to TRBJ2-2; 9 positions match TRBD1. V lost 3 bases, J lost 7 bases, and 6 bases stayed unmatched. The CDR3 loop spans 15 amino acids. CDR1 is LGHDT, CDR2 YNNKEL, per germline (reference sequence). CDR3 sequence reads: CASSQGQGRSGELFF. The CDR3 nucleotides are TGTGCCAGCAGCCAGGGACAGGGTAGGAGCGGGGAGCTGTTTTTT.

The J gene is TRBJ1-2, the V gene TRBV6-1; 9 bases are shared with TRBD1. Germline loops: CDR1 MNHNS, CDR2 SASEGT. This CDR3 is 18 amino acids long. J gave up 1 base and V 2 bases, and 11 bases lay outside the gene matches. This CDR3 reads CASSESGTGIMDNYGYTF. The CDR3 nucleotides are TGTGCCAGCAGTGAATCCGGGACAGGGATAATGGATAACTATGGCTACACCTTC.

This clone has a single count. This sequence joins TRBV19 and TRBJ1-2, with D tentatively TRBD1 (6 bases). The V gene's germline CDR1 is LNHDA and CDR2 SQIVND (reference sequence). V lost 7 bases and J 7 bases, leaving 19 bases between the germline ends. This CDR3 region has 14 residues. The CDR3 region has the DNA TGTGCCAGTACTTCCCACAGGGTCGAGTCTGGCTACACCTTC. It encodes CASTSHRVESGYTF. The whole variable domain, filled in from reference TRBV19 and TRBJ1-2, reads DGGITQSPKYLFRKEGQNVTLSCEQNLNHDAMYWYRQDPGQGLRLIYYSQIVNDFQKGDIAEGYSVSREKKESFPLTVTSAQKNPTAFYLCASTSHRVESGYTFGSGTRLTVV.

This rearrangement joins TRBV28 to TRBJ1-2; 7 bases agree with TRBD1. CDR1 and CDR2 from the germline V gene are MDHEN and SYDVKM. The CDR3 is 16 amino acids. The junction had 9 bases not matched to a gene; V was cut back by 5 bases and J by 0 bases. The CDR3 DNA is TGTGCCAGCAGTCCCCTGGGACAGCCTCCTAACTATGGCTACACCTTC. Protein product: CASSPLGQPPNYGYTF.

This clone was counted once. For the CDR3, the DNA is TGCGCCAGCAGCTTGCTAGGCGGGCCACTCAATGAGCAGTTCTTC. Translation gives CASSLLGGPLNEQFF. This sequence joins TRBV5-1 and TRBJ2-1; D possibly corresponds to TRBD2 (5 bases). Germline lookup yields CDR1 SGHRS and CDR2 YFSETQ. Deletions cut 1 base from V and 6 bases from J, with 14 bases between. The length of the CDR3 is 15 residues.

Here the CDR3 DNA reads TGTGCCAGTAGTATAGGACAGGGGATCACTGAAGCTTTCTTT. Protein product: CASSIGQGITEAFF. The chain carries TRBV19 and TRBJ1-1; 8 bases line up with TRBD1. This CDR3 is built from 14 residues. With 1 base clipped from V and 4 bases from J, the junction kept 2 bases outside the gene matches. CDR1 LNHDA and CDR2 SQIVND come from the germline V gene (reference sequence).

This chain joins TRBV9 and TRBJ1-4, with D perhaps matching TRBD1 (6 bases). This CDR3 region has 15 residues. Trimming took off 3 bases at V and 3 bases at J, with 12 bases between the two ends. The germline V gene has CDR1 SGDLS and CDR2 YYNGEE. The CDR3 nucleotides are TGTGCCAGCAGCGCTGGGGGGGGCCCTAATGAAAAACTGTTTTTT. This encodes CASSAGGGPNEKLFF.

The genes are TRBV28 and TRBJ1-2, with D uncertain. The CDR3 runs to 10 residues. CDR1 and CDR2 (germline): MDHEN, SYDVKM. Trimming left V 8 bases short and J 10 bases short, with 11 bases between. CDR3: CASWYSFYTF. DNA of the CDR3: TGTGCCAGCTGGTACAGCTTCTACACCTTC.

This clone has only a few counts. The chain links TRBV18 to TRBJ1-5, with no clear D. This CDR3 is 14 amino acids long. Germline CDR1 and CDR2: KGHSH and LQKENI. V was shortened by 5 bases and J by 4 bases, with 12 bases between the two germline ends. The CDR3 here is CASSATGDNQPQHF. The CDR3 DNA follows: TGTGCCAGCTCAGCTACGGGAGATAATCAGCCCCAGCATTTT.

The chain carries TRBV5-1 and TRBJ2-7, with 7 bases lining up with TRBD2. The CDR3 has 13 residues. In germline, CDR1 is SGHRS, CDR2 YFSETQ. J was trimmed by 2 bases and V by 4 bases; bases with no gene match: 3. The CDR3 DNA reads TGCGCCAGCAGCCGGCTAGCGGCCTACGAGCAGTACTTC. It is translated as CASSRLAAYEQYF.

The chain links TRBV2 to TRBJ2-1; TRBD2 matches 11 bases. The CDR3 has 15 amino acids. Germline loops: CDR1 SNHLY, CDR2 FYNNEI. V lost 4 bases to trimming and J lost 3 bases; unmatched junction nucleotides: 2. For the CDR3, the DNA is TGTGCCAGCAGTGCACTAGCGGGAGACTACAATGAGCAGTTCTTC. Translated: CASSALAGDYNEQFF. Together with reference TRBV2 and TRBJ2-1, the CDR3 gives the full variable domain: EPEVTQTPSHQVTQMGQEVILRCVPISNHLYFYWYRQILGQKVEFLVSFYNNEISEKSEIFDDQFSVERPDGSNFTLKIRSTKLEDSAMYFCASSALAGDYNEQFFGPGTRLTVL.

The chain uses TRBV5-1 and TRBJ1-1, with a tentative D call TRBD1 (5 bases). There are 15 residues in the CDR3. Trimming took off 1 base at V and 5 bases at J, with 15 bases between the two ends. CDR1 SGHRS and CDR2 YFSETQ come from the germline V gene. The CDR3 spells CASSLSPGGKTEAFF. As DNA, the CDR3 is TGCGCCAGCAGCTTGTCCCCGGGGGGTAAGACTGAAGCTTTCTTT.

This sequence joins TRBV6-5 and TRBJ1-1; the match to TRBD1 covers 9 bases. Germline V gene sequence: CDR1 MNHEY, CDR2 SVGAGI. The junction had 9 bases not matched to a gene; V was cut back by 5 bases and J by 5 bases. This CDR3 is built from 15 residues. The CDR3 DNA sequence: TGTGCCAGCAGTCCCTCAGGGACAGGGCAAACTGAAGCTTTCTTT. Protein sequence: CASSPSGTGQTEAFF.

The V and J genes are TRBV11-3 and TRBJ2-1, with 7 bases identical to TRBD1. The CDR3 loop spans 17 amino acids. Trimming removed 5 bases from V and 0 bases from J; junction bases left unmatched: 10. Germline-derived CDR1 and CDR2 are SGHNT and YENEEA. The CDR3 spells CASSPRTGISSYNEQFF. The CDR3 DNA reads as TGTGCCAGCAGCCCTCGGACAGGAATTAGCTCCTACAATGAGCAGTTCTTC.

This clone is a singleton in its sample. This CDR3 reads CASSSRDRGPYGYTF. The CDR3 nucleotides are TGTGCCAGCAGTTCCCGGGACAGGGGGCCCTATGGCTACACCTTC. The V call is TRBV28, the J call TRBJ1-2; TRBD1 matches 12 bases. V lost 4 bases, J lost 4 bases, and 4 bases stayed unmatched. The CDR3 is 15 residues long. CDR1 and CDR2 from the germline V gene are MDHEN and SYDVKM.

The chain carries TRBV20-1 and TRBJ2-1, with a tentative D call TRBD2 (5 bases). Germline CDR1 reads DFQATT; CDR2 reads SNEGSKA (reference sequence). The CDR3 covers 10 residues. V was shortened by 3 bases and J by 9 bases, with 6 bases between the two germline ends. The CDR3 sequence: CSASAGEQFF. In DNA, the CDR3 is TGCAGTGCTAGCGCGGGTGAGCAGTTCTTC.

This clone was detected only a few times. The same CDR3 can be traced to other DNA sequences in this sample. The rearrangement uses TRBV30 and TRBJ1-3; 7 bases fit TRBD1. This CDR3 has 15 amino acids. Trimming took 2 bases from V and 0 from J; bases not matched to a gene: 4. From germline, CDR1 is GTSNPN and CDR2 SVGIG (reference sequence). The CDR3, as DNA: TGTGCCTGGAGTAGGGACAGTGGCTCTGGAAACACCATATATTTT. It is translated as CAWSRDSGSGNTIYF. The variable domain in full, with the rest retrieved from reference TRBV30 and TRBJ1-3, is SQTIHQWPATLVQPVGSPLSLECTVEGTSNPNLYWYRQAAGRGLQLLFYSVGIGQISSEVPQNLSASRPQDRQFILSSKKLLLSDSGFYLCAWSRDSGSGNTIYFGEGSWLTVV.

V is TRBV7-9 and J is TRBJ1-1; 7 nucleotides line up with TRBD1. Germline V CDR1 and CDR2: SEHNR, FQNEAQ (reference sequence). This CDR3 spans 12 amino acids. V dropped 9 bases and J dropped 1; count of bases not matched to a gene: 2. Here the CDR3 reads CASWTGNTEAFF. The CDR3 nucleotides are TGTGCCAGTTGGACAGGGAACACTGAAGCTTTCTTT.

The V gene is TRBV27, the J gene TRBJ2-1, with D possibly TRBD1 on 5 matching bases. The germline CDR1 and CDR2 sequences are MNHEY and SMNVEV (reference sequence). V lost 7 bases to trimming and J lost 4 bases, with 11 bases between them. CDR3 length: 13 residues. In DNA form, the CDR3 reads TGTGCCAGCACCGACAGTGTGTACAATGAGCAGTTCTTC. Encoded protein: CASTDSVYNEQFF.

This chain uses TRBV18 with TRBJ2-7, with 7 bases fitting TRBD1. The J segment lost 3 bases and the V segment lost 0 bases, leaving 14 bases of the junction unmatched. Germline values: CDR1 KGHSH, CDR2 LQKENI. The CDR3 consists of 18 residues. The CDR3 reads CASSPPVGVTGKIYEQYF. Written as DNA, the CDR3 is TGTGCCAGCTCACCACCGGTTGGAGTGACAGGGAAAATCTACGAGCAGTACTTC.

The CDR3 DNA reads TGCGCCAGCAGCTGGAGGGAGGTCCTTAGCACAGATACGCAGTATTTT. Translation gives CASSWREVLSTDTQYF. The rearrangement joins TRBV5-1 to TRBJ2-3, with D perhaps matching TRBD2 (6 bases). Germline CDR1 is SGHRS and CDR2 is YFSETQ. CDR3 length: 16 amino acids. Trimming removed 3 bases from V and 0 bases from J, with 14 bases in between.

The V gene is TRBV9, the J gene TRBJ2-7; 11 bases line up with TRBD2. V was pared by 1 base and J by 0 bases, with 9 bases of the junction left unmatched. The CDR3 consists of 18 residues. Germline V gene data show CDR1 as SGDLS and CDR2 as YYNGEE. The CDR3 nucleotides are TGTGCCAGCAGCGTAAGCCCCCAACTAGCGGGGGTCTCCTACGAGCAGTACTTC. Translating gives CASSVSPQLAGVSYEQYF.